This TCR beta chain derives from a study of Graves' ophthalmopathy and Graves' hyperthyroidism. Moderately to severely active ophthalmopathy under 3 months, CAS at least 3, NOSPECS at least 4. Researchers took RNA transcripts and amplified TCR beta CDR3 regions from them. Second-round multiplex PCR came after a first-round RT-PCR that employed HTBI primers. MiXCR was run by TCRdb on the multiplex PCR reads, yielding one entry per CDR3 protein. The sample has approximately 330,000 distinct CDR3 sequences; about 17% are singletons. The germline V and J ends were trimmed by 3 bases and 4 bases, with 7 bases remaining between them. CDR1 and CDR2 (germline): KGHSH, LQKENI. The CDR3 runs 12 residues. This clonotype has at least ten counts. Its antigen is as yet unknown. Study-wide points: The model predicted progression of ophthalmopathy with a sensitivity of roughly 70%, and its specificity was less than 85%.

V gene TRBV18 combines with J gene TRBJ2-7, with D unresolved. The source is an adult man with Graves' ophthalmopathy. Source material: peripheral blood. CDR3 amino acids: CASSPPGYEQYF. The CDR3, as DNA: TGTGCCAGCTCACCCCCAGGATACGAGCAGTACTTC.